The clone carrying this TCR beta chain was detected only a few times. Its antigen is still unknown. The study profiled TCR beta VDJ and CDR3 using genomic DNA as template. Each CDR3 protein gets one entry after TCRdb re-called the reads with MiXCR. Altogether 170,000 or so distinct CDR3 sequences are present, about three fifths being singletons, with the ten largest covering more than 40%. This record belongs to a study of CD8+CD57+ T cells in acquired aplastic anemia. Background on the study: The DNA of sorted CD4+ and CD8+ cells averaged roughly 3 ug.

Germline lookup yields CDR1 KGHDR and CDR2 SFDVKD. The V and J ends lost 5 bases and 1 base respectively, with 13 bases between them. The CDR3 runs to 15 residues. Regarding the study as a whole: Patients and controls shared just under 30 CD8+ CDR3 sequences. Controls and patients did not differ significantly in CD8+ Simpson's diversity.

All patients picked for sequencing had shown, by flow cytometry, an expansion of CD8+CD57+ cells. Patients, without exception, had severe acquired aplastic anemia. The sequenced sample consisted of sorted CD4+, CD8+, or CD8+CD57+ T cells (not recorded which) from PBMCs. The V call is TRBV24-1, the J call TRBJ2-5, with TRBD1 as a possible D gene (5 bases). The TCR originated in a human donor with aplastic anemia. CDR3 sequence reads: CATSGTRQGQETQYF. In DNA form, the CDR3 reads TGTGCCACCAGTGGAACCCGGCAGGGCCAAGAGACCCAGTACTTC.